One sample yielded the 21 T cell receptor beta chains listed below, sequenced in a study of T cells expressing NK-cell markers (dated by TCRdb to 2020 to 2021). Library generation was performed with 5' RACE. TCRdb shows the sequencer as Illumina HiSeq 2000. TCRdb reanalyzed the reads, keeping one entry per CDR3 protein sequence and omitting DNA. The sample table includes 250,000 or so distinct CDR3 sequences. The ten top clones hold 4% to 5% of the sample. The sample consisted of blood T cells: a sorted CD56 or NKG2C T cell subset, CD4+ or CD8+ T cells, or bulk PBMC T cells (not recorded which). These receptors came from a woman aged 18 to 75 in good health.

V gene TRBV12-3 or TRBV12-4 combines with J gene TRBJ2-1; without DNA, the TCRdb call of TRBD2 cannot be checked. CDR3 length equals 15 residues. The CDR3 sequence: CASSSSSGYHNEQFF.

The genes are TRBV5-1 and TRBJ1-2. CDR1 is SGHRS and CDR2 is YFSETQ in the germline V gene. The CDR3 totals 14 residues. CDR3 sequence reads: CASSLEAVYYGYTF.

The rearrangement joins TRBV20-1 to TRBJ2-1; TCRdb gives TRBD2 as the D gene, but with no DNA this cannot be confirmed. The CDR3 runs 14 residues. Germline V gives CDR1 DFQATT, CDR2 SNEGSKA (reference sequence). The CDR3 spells CSARGTSGKNEQFF.

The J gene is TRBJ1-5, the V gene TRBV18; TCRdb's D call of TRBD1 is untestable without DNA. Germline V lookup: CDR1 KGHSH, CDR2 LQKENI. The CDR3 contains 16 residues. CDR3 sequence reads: CASSPSRDRWDQPQHF.

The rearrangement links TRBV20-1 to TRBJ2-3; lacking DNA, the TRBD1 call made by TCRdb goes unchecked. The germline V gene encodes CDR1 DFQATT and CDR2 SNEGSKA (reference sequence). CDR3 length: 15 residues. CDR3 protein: CSAEPRDRVSDTQYF.

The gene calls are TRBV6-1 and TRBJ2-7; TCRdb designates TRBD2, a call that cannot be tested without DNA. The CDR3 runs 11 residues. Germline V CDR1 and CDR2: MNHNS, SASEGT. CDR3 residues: CASSEEWTALF.

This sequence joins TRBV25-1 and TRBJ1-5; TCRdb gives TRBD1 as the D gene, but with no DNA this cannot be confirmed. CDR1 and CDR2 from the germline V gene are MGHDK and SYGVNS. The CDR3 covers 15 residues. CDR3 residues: CASSAPGQGNQPQHF.

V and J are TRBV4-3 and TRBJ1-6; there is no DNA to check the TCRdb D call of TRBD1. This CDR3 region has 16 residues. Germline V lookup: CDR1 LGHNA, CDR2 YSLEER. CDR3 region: CASSPEGGHGNSPLHF.

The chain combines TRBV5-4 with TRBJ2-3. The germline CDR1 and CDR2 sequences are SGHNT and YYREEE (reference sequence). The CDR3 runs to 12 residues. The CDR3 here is CASSSDFYTQYF.

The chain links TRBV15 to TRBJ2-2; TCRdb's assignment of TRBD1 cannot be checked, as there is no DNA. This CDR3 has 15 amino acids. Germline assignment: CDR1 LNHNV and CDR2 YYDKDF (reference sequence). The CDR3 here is CATSRWTKSTGELFF.

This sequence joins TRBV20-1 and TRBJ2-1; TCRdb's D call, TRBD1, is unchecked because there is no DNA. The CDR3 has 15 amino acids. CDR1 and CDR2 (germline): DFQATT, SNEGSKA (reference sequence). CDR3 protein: CSATDRAGDYNEQFF.

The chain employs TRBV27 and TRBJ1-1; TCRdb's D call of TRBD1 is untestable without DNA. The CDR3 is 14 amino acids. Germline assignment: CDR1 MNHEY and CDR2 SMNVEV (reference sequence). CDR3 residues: CASSYRTANTEAFF.

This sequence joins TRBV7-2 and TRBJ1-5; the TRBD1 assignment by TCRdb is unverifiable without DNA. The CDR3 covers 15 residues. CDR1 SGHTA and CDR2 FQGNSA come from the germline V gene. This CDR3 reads CASSLEQGVNQPQHF.

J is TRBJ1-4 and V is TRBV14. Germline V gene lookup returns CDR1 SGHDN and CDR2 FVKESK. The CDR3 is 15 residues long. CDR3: CASSRWQERNEKLFF.

This CDR3 is CASSLSRGSTDTQYF. The chain recombines TRBV5-1 with TRBJ2-3; no DNA is available, so the TRBD2 call from TCRdb remains unchecked. Germline lookup yields CDR1 SGHRS and CDR2 YFSETQ. This CDR3 spans 15 amino acids.

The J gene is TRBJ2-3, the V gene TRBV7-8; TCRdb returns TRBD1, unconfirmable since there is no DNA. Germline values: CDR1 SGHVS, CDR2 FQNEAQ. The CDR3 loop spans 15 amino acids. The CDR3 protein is CASSPTGLEADTQYF.

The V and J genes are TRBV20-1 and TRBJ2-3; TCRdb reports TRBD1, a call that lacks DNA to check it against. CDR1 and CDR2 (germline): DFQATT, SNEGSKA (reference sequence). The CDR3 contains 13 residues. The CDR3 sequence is CSAPVASTDTQYF.

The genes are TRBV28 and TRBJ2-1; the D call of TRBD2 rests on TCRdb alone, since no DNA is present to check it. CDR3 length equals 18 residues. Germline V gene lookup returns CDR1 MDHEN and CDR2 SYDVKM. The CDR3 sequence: CASSSPGTSAPSYNEQFF.

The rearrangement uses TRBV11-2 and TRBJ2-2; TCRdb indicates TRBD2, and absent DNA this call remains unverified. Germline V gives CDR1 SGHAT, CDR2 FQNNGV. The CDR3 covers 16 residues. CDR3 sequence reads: CASSLEGGKSTGELFF.

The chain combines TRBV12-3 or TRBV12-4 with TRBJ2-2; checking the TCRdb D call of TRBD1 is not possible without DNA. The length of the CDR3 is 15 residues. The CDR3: CASSPLSGNTGELFF.

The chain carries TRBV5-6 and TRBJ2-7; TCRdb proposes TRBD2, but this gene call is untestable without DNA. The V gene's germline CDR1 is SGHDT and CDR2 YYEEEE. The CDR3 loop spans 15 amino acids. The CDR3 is CASSFRLAGGYEQYF.